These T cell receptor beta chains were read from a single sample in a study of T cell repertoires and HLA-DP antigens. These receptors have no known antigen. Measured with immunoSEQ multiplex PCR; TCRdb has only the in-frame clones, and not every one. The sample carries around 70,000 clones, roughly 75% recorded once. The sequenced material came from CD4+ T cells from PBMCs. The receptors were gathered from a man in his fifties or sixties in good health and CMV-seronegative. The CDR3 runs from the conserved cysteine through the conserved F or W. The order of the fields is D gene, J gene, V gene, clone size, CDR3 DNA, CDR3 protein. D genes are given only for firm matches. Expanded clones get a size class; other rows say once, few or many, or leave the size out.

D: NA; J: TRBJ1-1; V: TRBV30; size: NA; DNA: TGTGCCTGGAGGAGGGACACTGAAGCTTTCTTT; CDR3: CAWRRDTEAFF
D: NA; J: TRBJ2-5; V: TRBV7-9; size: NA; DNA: TGTGCCAGCAGCCCTCTTAGCGGTTACCAAGAGACCCAGTACTTC; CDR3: CASSPLSGYQETQYF
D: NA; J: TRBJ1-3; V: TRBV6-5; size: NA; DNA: TGTGCCAGCAGTGTCGGTAGCTCTGGAAACACCATATATTTT; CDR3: CASSVGSSGNTIYF
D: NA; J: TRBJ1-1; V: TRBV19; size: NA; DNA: TGTGCCAGTAGTACCAGGGTAGGCACTGAAGCTTTCTTT; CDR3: CASSTRVGTEAFF
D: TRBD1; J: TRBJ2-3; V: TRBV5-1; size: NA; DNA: TGCGCCAGCAGCCGATCCTCCGGGACAGGGGACCTTTTTAGCACAGATACGCAGTATTTT; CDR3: CASSRSSGTGDLFSTDTQYF
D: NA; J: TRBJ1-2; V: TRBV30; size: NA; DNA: TGTGCCTGGACAGCAAACTATGGCTACACCTTC; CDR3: CAWTANYGYTF
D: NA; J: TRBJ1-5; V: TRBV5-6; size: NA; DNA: TGTGCCAGCAGCTTGTTCCTGAGAAATCAGCCCCAGCATTTT; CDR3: CASSLFLRNQPQHF
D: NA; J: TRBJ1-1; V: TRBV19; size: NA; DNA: TGTGCCAGTAGTCACGACAGGCTTAGCACTGAAGCTTTCTTT; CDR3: CASSHDRLSTEAFF
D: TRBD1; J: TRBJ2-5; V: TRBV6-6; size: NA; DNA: TGTGCCAGCAGCCCCTCGACAGGGGGGGAGACCCAGTACTTC; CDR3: CASSPSTGGETQYF
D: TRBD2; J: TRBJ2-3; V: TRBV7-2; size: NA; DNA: TGTGCCAGCAGCTTAGTGGGGACTAGAATTGATACGCAGTATTTT; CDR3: CASSLVGTRIDTQYF
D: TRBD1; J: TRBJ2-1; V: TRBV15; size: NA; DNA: TGTGCCACCAGCAGAGGGGGACAGAGCTCCTACAATGAGCAGTTCTTC; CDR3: CATSRGGQSSYNEQFF
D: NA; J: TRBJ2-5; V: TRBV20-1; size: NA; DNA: TGCAGTGCTAGCCCGACTGAGACCCAGTACTTC; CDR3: CSASPTETQYF
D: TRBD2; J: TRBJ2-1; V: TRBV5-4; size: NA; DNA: TGTGCCAGCAGCTTGGCTAGGACTAGTGGGGATGAGCAGTTCTTC; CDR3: CASSLARTSGDEQFF
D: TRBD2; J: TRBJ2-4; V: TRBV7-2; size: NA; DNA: TGTGCCAGCAGCTTAGCCGGACTAGCGGGGGACATTCAGTACTTC; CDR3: CASSLAGLAGDIQYF
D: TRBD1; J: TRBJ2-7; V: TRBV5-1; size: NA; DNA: TGCGCCAGCAGCTTGAGTGGACAGGGGAGCCACGAGCAGTACTTC; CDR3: CASSLSGQGSHEQYF
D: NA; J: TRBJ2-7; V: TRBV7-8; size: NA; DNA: TGTGCCAGCAGCTTAGTTTTTTGGAGGGACCGGACCTACGAGCAGTACTTC; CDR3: CASSLVFWRDRTYEQYF
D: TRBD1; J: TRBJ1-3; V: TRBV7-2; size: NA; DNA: TGTGCCAGCAGCTTAAAGACAGGGTCTGGAAACACCATATATTTT; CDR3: CASSLKTGSGNTIYF
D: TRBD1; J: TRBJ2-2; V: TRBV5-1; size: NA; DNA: TGCGCCAGCAGCTCGTTGACAGGGACGGGCGGGGAGCTGTTTTTT; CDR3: CASSSLTGTGGELFF
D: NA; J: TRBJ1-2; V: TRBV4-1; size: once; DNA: TGCGCCAGCAGCCAAGATTCCCTGACAGCGACAGGTTTGAGGGGCTACACCTTC; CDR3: CASSQDSLTATGLRGYTF
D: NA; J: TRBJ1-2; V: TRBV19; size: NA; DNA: TGTGCCAGTAGTTACCCTTATAAAGGATACTATGGCTACACCTTC; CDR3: CASSYPYKGYYGYTF
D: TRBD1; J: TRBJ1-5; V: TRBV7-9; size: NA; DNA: TGTGCCAGCAGCTTAGGGACAGGGGGCGCCGGATCAATCAATCAGCCCCAGCATTTT; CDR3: CASSLGTGGAGSINQPQHF
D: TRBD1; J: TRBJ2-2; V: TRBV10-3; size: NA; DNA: TGTGCCACAGCGGGACAGGGGACCACCGGGGAGCTGTTTTTT; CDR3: CATAGQGTTGELFF
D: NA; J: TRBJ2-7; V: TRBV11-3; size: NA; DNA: TGTGCCAGCAGCAGGGACCTCGGGGAAGAGCAGTACTTC; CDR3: CASSRDLGEEQYF
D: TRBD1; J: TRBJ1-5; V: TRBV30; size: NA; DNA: TGTGCCTGGAGTGCAGGGGGGTATCAGCCCCAGCATTTT; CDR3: CAWSAGGYQPQHF
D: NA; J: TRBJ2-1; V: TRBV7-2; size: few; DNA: TGTGCCAGCAGCTTAGGGCCCCAAAGGGAGGTGGGGCAGTTCTTC; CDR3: CASSLGPQREVGQFF
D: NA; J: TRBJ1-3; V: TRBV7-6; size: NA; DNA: TGTGCCAGCAGGGAGGTATCGGGAAACACCATATATTTT; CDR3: CASREVSGNTIYF
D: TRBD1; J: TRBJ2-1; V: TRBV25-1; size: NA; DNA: TGTGCCAGCAGTCAAAGAGGGACAGGGGTTTACAATGAGCAGTTCTTC; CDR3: CASSQRGTGVYNEQFF
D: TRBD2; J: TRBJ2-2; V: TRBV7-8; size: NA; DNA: TGTGCCAGCAGCTCCCGGGCGACTAGCGGAAACACCGGGGAGCTGTTTTTT; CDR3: CASSSRATSGNTGELFF
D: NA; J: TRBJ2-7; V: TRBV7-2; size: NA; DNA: TGTGCCAGCAGCTTAGCGACGACGGGGTTCGGGTACTTC; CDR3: CASSLATTGFGYF
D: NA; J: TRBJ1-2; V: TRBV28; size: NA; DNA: TGTGCCAGCAGCCGAGGGGCCCACACCTCCAACTATGGCTACACCTTC; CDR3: CASSRGAHTSNYGYTF
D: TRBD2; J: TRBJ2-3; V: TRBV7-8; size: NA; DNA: TGTGCCAGCAGCCTACTGCGGGGGGTCACAGATACGCAGTATTTT; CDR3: CASSLLRGVTDTQYF